This TCR beta chain is drawn from a study of blood T cell repertoires in COVID-19. The V and J ends lost 7 bases and 4 bases respectively, with 25 bases between them. The germline gives CDR1 MDHEN, CDR2 SYDVKM. The CDR3 spans 17 residues. Authors' analysis steps: Using reference gene primer amplification, nucleated cell counts were estimated. Produced via immunoSEQ multiplex PCR; TCRdb's table is partial and in-frame only. The D gene and trimming were derived from the DNA, and the V and J assignments and clone size from that table. The sample consists of roughly 180,000 clones, roughly 84% of them appearing once.

The gene calls are TRBV28 and TRBJ1-2, with D possibly TRBD1 on 6 matching bases. The sequencing sample was made of peripheral blood. This clonotype was obtained from a woman aged 50 to 60 with COVID-19, enrolled during active disease. CDR3 sequence (DNA): TGTGCCAGCACCCCAAGCGGTTTTTCAGGGGTAGGCTATGGCTACACCTTC. Its protein is CASTPSGFSGVGYGYTF.